These 28 T cell receptor beta chains were sequenced from one sample in a study of CD8+ T cells in alopecia areata. Isolated RNA was reverse transcribed into cDNA used as the sequencing template. Clones were read by immunoSEQ multiplex PCR, and TCRdb kept only the in-frame ones, dropping some. The sample shows approximately 99,000 clones, 45% to 60% of them seen only once. Source material: NKG2D-low CD8+ T cells sorted from blood. These receptors were obtained from a human donor with alopecia areata.

Remarks on this clone: Within the sample, other DNA sequences also encode this same CDR3. J is TRBJ2-1 and V is TRBV5-1; D not certain. V was trimmed by 0 bases and J by 8 bases, leaving 3 bases between them. The CDR3 spans 11 residues. Germline CDR1 and CDR2: SGHRS and YFSETQ. The CDR3 region is CASSLVDEQFF. In DNA form, the CDR3 reads TGCGCCAGCAGCTTGGTGGATGAGCAGTTCTTC. Complete variable domain (other parts from reference TRBV5-1 and TRBJ2-1): KAGVTQTPRYLIKTRGQQVTLSCSPISGHRSVSWYQQTPGQGLQFLFEYFSETQRNKGNFPGRFSGRQFSNSRSEMNVSTLELGDSALYLCASSLVDEQFFGPGTRLTVL.

The J gene is TRBJ2-7, the V gene TRBV5-1, with a possible D match to TRBD2 (6 bases). The CDR3 runs 14 residues. Between the trimmed V and J ends, which lost 5 bases and 5 bases, there was a span of 17 bases. Germline V gene data show CDR1 as SGHRS and CDR2 as YFSETQ. The CDR3 protein is CASSRGYGGDEQYF. The CDR3 DNA reads as TGCGCCAGCAGTCGGGGGTACGGAGGGGACGAGCAGTACTTC.

This clone has only a few counts. The CDR3: CASKPGQGALEQYF. CDR3 bases: TGTGCCAGCAAACCGGGACAGGGAGCCCTAGAGCAGTACTTC. V is TRBV27 and J is TRBJ2-7; 9 nucleotides agree with TRBD1. V lost 7 bases and J lost 7; bases outside the gene matches: 11. The CDR3 is made up of 14 amino acids. CDR1 and CDR2 from the germline V gene are MNHEY and SMNVEV (reference sequence).

The chain is built from TRBV27 and TRBJ2-7; D is undetermined. The length of the CDR3 is 15 residues. Trimming removed 5 bases at V and 5 bases at J, with 19 bases between. Germline CDR1 MNHEY, CDR2 SMNVEV (reference sequence). The CDR3: CASSLGWADINEQYF. In DNA, the CDR3 is TGTGCCAGCAGTCTCGGTTGGGCCGATATAAACGAGCAGTACTTC.

The rearrangement uses TRBV27 and TRBJ2-2; TRBD2 is a possible D gene (7 bases). Per germline, CDR1 MNHEY and CDR2 SMNVEV (reference sequence). The germline V and J ends were trimmed by 3 bases and 4 bases, with 12 bases remaining between them. The CDR3 covers 15 residues. The CDR3 loop is CASSFGGPSTGELFF. As DNA, the CDR3 is TGTGCCAGCAGTTTCGGGGGGCCATCCACCGGGGAGCTGTTTTTT.

The chain combines TRBV6-5 with TRBJ2-1, with 11 bases that match TRBD2. This CDR3 spans 16 amino acids. Losses at the gene ends were 0 bases for V and 5 bases for J; bases not matched to a gene: 3. CDR1 is MNHEY and CDR2 is SVGAGI in the germline V gene. Written as DNA, the CDR3 is TGTGCCAGCAGTTACTCCGGGACTAGCGGCCACAATGAGCAGTTCTTC. Residues: CASSYSGTSGHNEQFF.

The chain joins TRBV19 to TRBJ2-7; TRBD2 matches 10 bases. This CDR3 is 14 amino acids long. V shed 5 bases, J shed 6 bases, and the junction held 7 bases outside the gene matches. Germline CDR1 and CDR2: LNHDA and SQIVND (reference sequence). The CDR3 region has the DNA TGTGCCAGTAGTTACCCTAGCGGGAGTTCCGAGCAGTACTTC. This translates into CASSYPSGSSEQYF.

The chain couples TRBV2 to TRBJ2-1; 10 positions agree with TRBD1. The CDR3 is made up of 15 amino acids. J was trimmed by 1 base and V by 5 bases; bases with no gene match: 2. The germline V gene has CDR1 SNHLY and CDR2 FYNNEI. The CDR3 DNA reads TGTGCCAGCAGTAGGGACAGGGGATCCTACAATGAGCAGTTCTTC. This gives the protein CASSRDRGSYNEQFF.

This chain connects TRBV29-1 to TRBJ2-3; TRBD2 matches 7 bases. The J segment lost 2 bases and the V segment lost 4 bases, leaving 3 bases of the junction unmatched. The CDR3 has 13 amino acids. From germline, CDR1 is SQVTM and CDR2 ANQGSEA. CDR3 sequence: CSVGAGLTDTQYF. The CDR3 bases are TGCAGCGTTGGAGCGGGACTCACAGATACGCAGTATTTT.

This chain uses TRBV18 with TRBJ2-3, with a weak D call TRBD2 (6 bases). This CDR3 spans 15 amino acids. V lost 3 bases, J lost 4 bases, and 14 bases lay in between. Germline-derived CDR1 and CDR2 are KGHSH and LQKENI. Here the CDR3 DNA reads TGTGCCAGCTCACCTAGGCGGGACGGGGCAGATACGCAGTATTTT. Protein: CASSPRRDGADTQYF.

The chain joins TRBV19 to TRBJ2-1; D gene uncertain. Per germline, CDR1 LNHDA and CDR2 SQIVND (reference sequence). V lost 6 bases and J 0 bases, leaving 15 bases between the germline ends. CDR3 length: 16 residues. The CDR3 sequence is CASRIGLFSSYNEQFF. The DNA of the CDR3 is TGTGCCAGTAGGATCGGTTTGTTCAGCTCCTACAATGAGCAGTTCTTC.

V usage is TRBV6-1 and J usage is TRBJ2-7; unclear D gene. Germline CDR1 and CDR2: MNHNS and SASEGT. V was trimmed by 0 bases and J by 3 bases, leaving 9 bases between them. This CDR3 is built from 14 residues. DNA for the CDR3: TGTGCCAGCAGTGAAGCGCAGGTCCTCTACGAGCAGTACTTC. Residues: CASSEAQVLYEQYF.

The chain recombines TRBV7-9 with TRBJ2-1; 8 bases line up with TRBD1. The junction had 13 bases not matched to a gene; V was cut back by 7 bases and J by 2 bases. CDR3 length: 17 residues. Germline V gene lookup returns CDR1 SEHNR and CDR2 FQNEAQ (reference sequence). Here the CDR3 reads CASTENSDRGPYNEQFF. The CDR3 bases are TGTGCCAGCACCGAAAATTCTGACAGGGGCCCCTACAATGAGCAGTTCTTC.

This clone was counted a few times. This sequence joins TRBV4-1 and TRBJ2-7; D possibly corresponds to TRBD1 (5 bases). Germline values: CDR1 MGHRA, CDR2 YSYEKL. Trimming took off 0 bases at V and 3 bases at J, with 9 bases between the two ends. The CDR3 runs to 14 residues. CDR3 loop: CASSQDVQGYEQYF. For the CDR3, the DNA is TGCGCCAGCAGCCAAGATGTGCAGGGCTACGAGCAGTACTTC.

A single count supports this clone. The chain links TRBV4-1 to TRBJ2-3; TRBD2 agrees at 11 bases. The CDR3 is 17 residues long. Losses at the gene ends were 1 base for V and 1 base for J; bases not matched to a gene: 4. Germline V gives CDR1 MGHRA, CDR2 YSYEKL. The CDR3 DNA follows: TGCGCCAGCAGCCAAGCCGGGACTAGCGGCCGCACAGATACGCAGTATTTT. It translates to CASSQAGTSGRTDTQYF.

The gene calls are TRBV14 and TRBJ1-2; D gene unclear. With 1 base removed from V and 2 bases from J, the gap between germline ends came to 5 bases. This CDR3 has 13 amino acids. CDR1 is SGHDN and CDR2 is FVKESK in the germline V gene. The CDR3 DNA reads TGTGCCAGCAGCCAAGGGCAGAACTATGGCTACACCTTC. Translation gives CASSQGQNYGYTF.

The chain carries TRBV7-8 and TRBJ2-3; 7 bases map to TRBD2. Per the germline V gene, CDR1 is SGHVS and CDR2 is FQNEAQ. There are 14 residues in the CDR3. The V gene end was trimmed by 4 bases and the J gene end by 1 base; junction bases not matched to a gene: 2. The CDR3 spells CASSSSGGTDTQYF. The CDR3 region has the DNA TGTGCCAGCAGCTCGAGCGGGGGCACAGATACGCAGTATTTT.

The chain has TRBV6-1 and TRBJ2-1; tentatively, D is TRBD1 or TRBD2 (5 bases each). The CDR3 is 15 residues long. CDR1 MNHNS and CDR2 SASEGT come from the germline V gene. V shed 3 bases and J shed 2 bases, with 11 bases lying between them. CDR3 nucleotides: TGTGCCAGCAGTGAGTGGGGGACGCCCTACAATGAGCAGTTCTTC. It is translated as CASSEWGTPYNEQFF.

This clone was detected a few times. This CDR3 is also generated by other DNA sequences in the sample. The rearrangement links TRBV27 to TRBJ1-2; 9 bases match TRBD1. This CDR3 has 14 amino acids. V lost 5 bases, J lost 2 bases, and 3 bases stayed unmatched. CDR1 is MNHEY and CDR2 is SMNVEV in the germline V gene (reference sequence). CDR3 loop: CASSTQGANYGYTF. Written as DNA, the CDR3 is TGTGCCAGCAGTACACAGGGGGCGAACTATGGCTACACCTTC.

The chain recombines TRBV27 with TRBJ1-2; 12 bases align to TRBD1. The CDR3 has 13 amino acids. V lost 10 bases, J lost 8 bases, and 8 bases stayed unmatched. Germline assignment: CDR1 MNHEY and CDR2 SMNVEV (reference sequence). This chain's CDR3 is CATSWDRGRGYTF. The CDR3 nucleotides are TGTGCCACATCTTGGGACAGGGGGCGAGGCTACACCTTC.

The rearrangement uses TRBV10-1 and TRBJ2-3; D is unresolved. This CDR3 is 16 amino acids long. Germline values: CDR1 WNHNN, CDR2 SYGVQD (reference sequence). Trimming took off 0 bases at V and 0 bases at J, with 10 bases between the two ends. The CDR3 is CASSESSYVSTDTQYF. The CDR3 DNA sequence: TGCGCCAGCAGTGAGTCGTCTTACGTGAGCACAGATACGCAGTATTTT.

The sample holds one count of this clone. In DNA, the CDR3 is TGTGCCAGCAGCTTAGGGGCCGAGCAGTACTTC. Its translation: CASSLGAEQYF. The rearrangement joins TRBV7-8 to TRBJ2-7, with unresolved D. Germline CDR1 SGHVS, CDR2 FQNEAQ. The CDR3 spans 11 residues. Trimming stripped 1 base from V and 6 bases from J, with 4 bases between.

The rearrangement joins TRBV4-1 to TRBJ2-7; possible D gene TRBD2, 7 bases. The CDR3 is made up of 16 amino acids. In germline, CDR1 is MGHRA, CDR2 YSYEKL. V was shortened by 3 bases and J by 2 bases, with 17 bases between the two germline ends. The CDR3 loop reads CASSQAPGGYPYEQYF. In DNA form, the CDR3 reads TGCGCCAGCAGCCAGGCCCCGGGGGGCTATCCCTACGAGCAGTACTTC.

This rearrangement joins TRBV29-1 to TRBJ1-1; D might be TRBD1 (5 bases). With 4 bases removed from V and 6 bases from J, the gap between germline ends came to 15 bases. The CDR3 length is 13 residues. The germline V gene has CDR1 SQVTM and CDR2 ANQGSEA. This CDR3 reads CSVAYAGGAEAFF. The DNA for the CDR3 is TGCAGCGTTGCTTACGCCGGGGGAGCTGAAGCTTTCTTT.

V usage is TRBV9 and J usage is TRBJ2-1; 11 bases match TRBD2. The germline V gene encodes CDR1 SGDLS and CDR2 YYNGEE. The CDR3 totals 13 residues. V dropped 3 bases and J dropped 9; count of bases not matched to a gene: 2. The CDR3 region is CASSAGLAVEQFF. CDR3 in DNA: TGTGCCAGCAGCGCGGGACTAGCGGTTGAGCAGTTCTTC.

The rearrangement links TRBV28 to TRBJ2-5; 7 bases fit TRBD2. V lost 6 bases, J lost 4 bases, and 20 bases stayed unmatched. The germline V gene encodes CDR1 MDHEN and CDR2 SYDVKM. CDR3 length equals 18 residues. The DNA of the CDR3 is TGTGCCAGCAGCACCCCCCAAGGGGTGAGGGAGGGCTCAGAGACCCAGTACTTC. It codes for CASSTPQGVREGSETQYF.

This clone was detected only a few times. The CDR3 DNA follows: TGTGCCAGCAGCCGAAGAGGACAGTGCTATGGCTACACCTTC. Amino acids: CASSRRGQCYGYTF. The chain links TRBV21-1 to TRBJ1-2; the table's TRBD1 call for D was not verified on the DNA. TRBV21-1 is a pseudogene locus. The CDR3 has 14 residues.

V and J are TRBV30 and TRBJ2-7; weak D call: TRBD1 (7 bases). The germline gives CDR1 GTSNPN, CDR2 SVGIG (reference sequence). The CDR3 consists of 13 residues. The V and J ends lost 8 bases and 2 bases respectively, with 16 bases between them. This CDR3 is CAARGRGAYEQYF. CDR3 coding DNA: TGTGCCGCACGTGGCAGGGGGGCCTACGAGCAGTACTTC.